This T cell receptor (beta chain) was observed in a study of T-cell memory formation after mild COVID-19. Study results and caveats: CD4+ contracting clones were found mainly in CM and EM, and CD8+ ones in EMRA. There was a balanced CD4/CD8 profile in clones contracting day 15 to 85, and later expanders leaned CD4+.

The V gene lost 4 bases and the J gene lost 7 bases, with 10 bases spanning the gap. Per the germline V gene, CDR1 is SEHNR and CDR2 is FQNEAQ (reference sequence). The CDR3 covers 12 residues. TCRdb reprocessed the 5' RACE reads via MiXCR and lists one record per CDR3 protein. The data show over 130,000 distinct CDR3 sequences, roughly 13% seen once. In the case of this clonotype: The antigen remains undetermined.

The chain couples TRBV7-9 to TRBJ1-1, with D perhaps TRBD1 (6 bases). The sequence was obtained from an adult woman who had mild COVID-19 (a few samples of this study predate the infection). Cell type and time point are not known. Sequencing was performed on PBMCs or a T cell subset sorted from them (not recorded which). The CDR3 DNA sequence: TGTGCCAGCAGCTCAGGACAGCTTGAAGCTTTCTTT. Its protein product is CASSSGQLEAFF.